The present T cell receptor (beta chain) was sequenced within a study of radiotherapy plus CTLA-4 blockade in lung cancer. Study-level information: Of the patients, about 20% showed objective responses and 31% attained disease control.

Ipilimumab-mediated CTLA-4 blockade plus focal radiation was given to patients having chemo-refractory metastatic non-small-cell lung cancer. Here immunoSEQ multiplex PCR was the method, and the copy in TCRdb shows in-frame clones only, minus some. The sample includes just over 60,000 clones, 70% to 85% of them seen just once. The CDR3 runs 14 residues. Deletions cut 3 bases from V and 2 bases from J, with 10 bases between. The germline gives CDR1 LNHDA, CDR2 SQIVND (reference sequence). This clonotype originated in a human donor with non-small cell lung cancer who had a complete response to radiotherapy plus ipilimumab. The input for sequencing was peripheral blood, taken from a patient treated with radiotherapy plus ipilimumab. The V and J genes are TRBV19 and TRBJ2-5; D might be TRBD1 (6 bases). CDR3 sequence: CASSIGDIQETQYF. CDR3 DNA sequence: TGTGCCAGTAGTATTGGGGACATACAAGAGACCCAGTACTTC. The full variable domain, in which reference TRBV19 and TRBJ2-5 provide the parts outside the CDR3, is DGGITQSPKYLFRKEGQNVTLSCEQNLNHDAMYWYRQDPGQGLRLIYYSQIVNDFQKGDIAEGYSVSREKKESFPLTVTSAQKNPTAFYLCASSIGDIQETQYFGPGTRLLVL.